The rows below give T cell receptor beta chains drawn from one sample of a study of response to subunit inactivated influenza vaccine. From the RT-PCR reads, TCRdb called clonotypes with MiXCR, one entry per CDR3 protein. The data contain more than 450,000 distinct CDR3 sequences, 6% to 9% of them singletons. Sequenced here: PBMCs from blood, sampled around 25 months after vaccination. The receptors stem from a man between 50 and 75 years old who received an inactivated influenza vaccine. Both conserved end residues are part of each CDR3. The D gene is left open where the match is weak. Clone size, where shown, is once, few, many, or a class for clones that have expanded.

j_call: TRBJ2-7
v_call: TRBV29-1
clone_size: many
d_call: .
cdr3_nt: TGCAGCGCTTCCCGGGGTTTTAGCTACGAGCAGTACTTC
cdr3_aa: CSASRGFSYEQYF

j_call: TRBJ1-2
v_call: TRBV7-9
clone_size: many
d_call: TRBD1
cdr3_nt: TGTGCCAGCAGCGTAAGCGACAGGGAGTCTTACTATGGCTACACCTTC
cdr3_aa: CASSVSDRESYYGYTF

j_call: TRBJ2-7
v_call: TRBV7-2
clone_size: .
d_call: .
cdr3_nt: TGTGCCAGCAGCTCCTTAGTGGGCGAGCAGTACTTC
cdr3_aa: CASSSLVGEQYF

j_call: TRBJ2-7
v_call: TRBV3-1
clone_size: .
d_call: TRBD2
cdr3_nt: TGTGCCAGCAGCCAAGATTCGGGACTAGCTGTTGAGCAGTACTTC
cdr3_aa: CASSQDSGLAVEQYF

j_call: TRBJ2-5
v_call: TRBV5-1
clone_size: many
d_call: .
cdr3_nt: TGCGCCAGCAGCTTGTCATGGCTACAAGAGACCCAGTACTTC
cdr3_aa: CASSLSWLQETQYF

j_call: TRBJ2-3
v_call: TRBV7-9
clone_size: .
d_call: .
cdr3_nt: TGTGCCAGCAGCTCCGGACAGAGCATAGCAGATACGCAGTATTTT
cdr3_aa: CASSSGQSIADTQYF

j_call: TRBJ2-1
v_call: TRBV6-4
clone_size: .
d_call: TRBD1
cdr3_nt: TGTGCCAGTCAGGGACAGGGTCGTAATGAGCAGTTCTTC
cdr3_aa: CASQGQGRNEQFF

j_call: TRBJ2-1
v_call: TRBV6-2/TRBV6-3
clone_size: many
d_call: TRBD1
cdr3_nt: TGTGCCAGCAGTTACTCAGACAGGGGTTCCTACAATGAGCAGTTCTTC
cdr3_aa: CASSYSDRGSYNEQFF

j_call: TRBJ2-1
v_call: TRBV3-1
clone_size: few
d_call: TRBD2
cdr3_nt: TGTGCCAGCAGCCAGAGCGGGGCGCAGTTCTTC
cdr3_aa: CASSQSGAQFF

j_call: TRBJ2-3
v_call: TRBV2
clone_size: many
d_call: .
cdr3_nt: TGTGCCAGCAGTGATCGGGGGAGAGGAGATACGCAGTATTTT
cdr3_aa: CASSDRGRGDTQYF

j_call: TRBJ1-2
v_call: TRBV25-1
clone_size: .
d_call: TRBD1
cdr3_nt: TGTGCCAGCAGTCTGACAGGGGAAAATGGCTACACCTTC
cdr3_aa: CASSLTGENGYTF

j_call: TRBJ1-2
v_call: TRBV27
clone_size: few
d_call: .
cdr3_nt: TGTGCCAGCAGATTAGACCTACGCTATGGCTACACCTTC
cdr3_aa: CASRLDLRYGYTF

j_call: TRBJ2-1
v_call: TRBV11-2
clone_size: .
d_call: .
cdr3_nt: TGTGCCAGCAGCTTACTAAAGATAGACTTCAGCTCCTACAATGAGCAGTTCTTC
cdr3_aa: CASSLLKIDFSSYNEQFF

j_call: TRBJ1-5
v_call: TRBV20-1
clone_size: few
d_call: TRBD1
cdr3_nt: TGCAGTGCTAGACGACAGGGTAATCAGCCCCAGCATTTT
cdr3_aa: CSARRQGNQPQHF

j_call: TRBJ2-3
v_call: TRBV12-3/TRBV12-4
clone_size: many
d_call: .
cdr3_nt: TGTGCCAGCAGTTTCTACACTGGCTTGCAGTATTTT
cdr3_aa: CASSFYTGLQYF

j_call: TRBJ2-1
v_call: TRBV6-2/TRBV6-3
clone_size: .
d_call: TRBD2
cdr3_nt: TGTGCCAGCACCCTACTAGCGGGAGGAGTCGATGAGCAGTTCTTC
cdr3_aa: CASTLLAGGVDEQFF

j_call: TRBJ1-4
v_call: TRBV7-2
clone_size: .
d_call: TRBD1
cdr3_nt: TGTGCCAGCAGCCAATGGACAGGGGTCAGGGAAAAACTGTTTTTT
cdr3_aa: CASSQWTGVREKLFF

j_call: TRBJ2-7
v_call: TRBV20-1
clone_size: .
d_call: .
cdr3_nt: TGCAGTGCTCGACGGTGGTCACGGTACGAGCAGTACTTC
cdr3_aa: CSARRWSRYEQYF

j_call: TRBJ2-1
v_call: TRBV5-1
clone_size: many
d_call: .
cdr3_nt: TGCGCCAGCAGCACCGGATCTGGATCTTTCGCAAATGAGCAGTTCTTC
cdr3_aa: CASSTGSGSFANEQFF

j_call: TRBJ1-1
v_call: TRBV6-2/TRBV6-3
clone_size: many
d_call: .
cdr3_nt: TGTGCCAGCAGTTACTCGACTAGAGGGCGATCCATGAACACTGAAGCTTTCTTT
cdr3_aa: CASSYSTRGRSMNTEAFF

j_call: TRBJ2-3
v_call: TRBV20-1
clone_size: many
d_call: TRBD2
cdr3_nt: TGCAGTGCCTCCGGACTAGCGGGAGCGTCAGATACGCAGTATTTT
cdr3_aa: CSASGLAGASDTQYF

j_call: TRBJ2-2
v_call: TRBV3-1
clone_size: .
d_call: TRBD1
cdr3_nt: TGTGCCAGCAGCCATATACAGGGGGCATTGAACACCGGGGAGCTGTTTTTT
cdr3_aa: CASSHIQGALNTGELFF

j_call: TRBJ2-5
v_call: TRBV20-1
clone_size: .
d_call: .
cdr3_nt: TGCAGTGCTGGGGGGCGTGGGAGTGAGGAGACCCAGTACTTC
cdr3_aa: CSAGGRGSEETQYF

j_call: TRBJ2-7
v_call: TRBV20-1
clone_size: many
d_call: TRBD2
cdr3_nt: TGCAGTGCAGGACTAGCGGGAGCTTACGAGCAGTACTTC
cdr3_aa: CSAGLAGAYEQYF

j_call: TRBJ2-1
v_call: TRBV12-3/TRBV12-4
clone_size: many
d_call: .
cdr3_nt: TGTGCCAGCAGTTTATTCAGCGCCTCCTACAATGAGCAGTTCTTC
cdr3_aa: CASSLFSASYNEQFF

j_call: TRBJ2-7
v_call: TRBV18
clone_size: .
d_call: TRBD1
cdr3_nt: TGTGCCAGCTCACCGCCAGACAGGGATCTGTACTTC
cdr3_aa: CASSPPDRDLYF

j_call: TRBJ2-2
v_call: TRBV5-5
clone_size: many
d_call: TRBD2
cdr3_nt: TGTGCCAGCAGCTTGGATCCTAGCGGGGGGAAGACCGGGGAGCTGTTTTTT
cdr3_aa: CASSLDPSGGKTGELFF

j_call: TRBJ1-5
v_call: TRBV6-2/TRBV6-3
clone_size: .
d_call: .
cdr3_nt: TGTGCCAGCAGTTACTCGTCCCCTCGGGGGCAGCCCCAGCATTTT
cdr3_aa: CASSYSSPRGQPQHF

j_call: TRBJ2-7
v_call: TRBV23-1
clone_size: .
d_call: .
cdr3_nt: TGCGCCAGCAGTCAATCGCCAAGGTTCAGAGGGGAGCAGTACTTC
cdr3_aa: CASSQSPRFRGEQYF

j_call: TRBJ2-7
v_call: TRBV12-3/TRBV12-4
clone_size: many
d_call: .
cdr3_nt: TGTGCCAGCAGACTATCGTACGAGCAGTACTTC
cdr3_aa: CASRLSYEQYF

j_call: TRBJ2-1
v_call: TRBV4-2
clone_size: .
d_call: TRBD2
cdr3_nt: TGTGCCAGCAGCCAAGAAATTTCGGGAGGGCCCCAGTTCTTC
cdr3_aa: CASSQEISGGPQFF

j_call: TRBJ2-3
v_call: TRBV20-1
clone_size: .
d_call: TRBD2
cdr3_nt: TGCAGTGCTAGGTGGAGGGGCAAGCGGGGGTCGCTGAGCACAGATACGCAGTATTTT
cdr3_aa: CSARWRGKRGSLSTDTQYF

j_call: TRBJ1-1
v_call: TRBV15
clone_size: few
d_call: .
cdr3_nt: TGTGCCACCAGCAGAGACCGGGTGCCGAACACTGAAGCTTTCTTT
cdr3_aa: CATSRDRVPNTEAFF

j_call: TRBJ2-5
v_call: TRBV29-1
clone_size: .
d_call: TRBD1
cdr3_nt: TGCAGCGTTTCTCCGGGACAGGGTGTGGGAGAGACCCAGTACTTC
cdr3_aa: CSVSPGQGVGETQYF

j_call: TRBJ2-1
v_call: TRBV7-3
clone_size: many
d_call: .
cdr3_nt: TGTGCCAGCAGCTTAAGGGCGGCCGGAGGAAATGAGCAGTTCTTC
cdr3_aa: CASSLRAAGGNEQFF

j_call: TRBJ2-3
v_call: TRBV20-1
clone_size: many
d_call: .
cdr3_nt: TGCAGTGCTAGCGCCGTGACAGATACGCAGTATTTT
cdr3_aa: CSASAVTDTQYF

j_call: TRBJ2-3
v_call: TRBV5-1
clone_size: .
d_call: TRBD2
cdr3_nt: TGCGCCAGCAGCCCGGGACTAGCGGACTTCTTCCGCACAGATACGCAGTATTTT
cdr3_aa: CASSPGLADFFRTDTQYF

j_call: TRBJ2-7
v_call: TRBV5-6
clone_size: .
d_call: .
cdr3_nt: TGTGCCAGCAGCCCCGGGGGGCTCTACGAGCAGTACTTC
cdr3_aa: CASSPGGLYEQYF

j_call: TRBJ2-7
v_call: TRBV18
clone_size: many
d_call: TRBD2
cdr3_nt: TGTGCCAGCTCACCAACTAGCGGGGCCTTGGGAGAGCAGTACTTC
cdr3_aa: CASSPTSGALGEQYF

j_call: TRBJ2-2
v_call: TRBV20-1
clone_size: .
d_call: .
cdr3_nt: TGCAGTGCTAGAGAGGATGGGACCCTTATGTCCGGGGAGCTGTTTTTT
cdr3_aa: CSAREDGTLMSGELFF

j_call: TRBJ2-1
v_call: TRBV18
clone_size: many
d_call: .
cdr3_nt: TGTGCCAGCTCACCTCGAGATCGACTAGTATTTCCGTTCTTC
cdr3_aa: CASSPRDRLVFPFF

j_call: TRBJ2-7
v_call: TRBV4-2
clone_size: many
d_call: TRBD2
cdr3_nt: TGTGCCAGCAGCGCTTCGCTAGCGGGTCTCTCCTACGAGCAGTACTTC
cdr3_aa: CASSASLAGLSYEQYF

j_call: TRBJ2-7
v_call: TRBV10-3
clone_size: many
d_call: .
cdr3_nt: TGTGCCATCAGTGGTCGCCGGCCCAGTGAGTTTAAGTACGAGCAGTACTTC
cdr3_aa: CAISGRRPSEFKYEQYF

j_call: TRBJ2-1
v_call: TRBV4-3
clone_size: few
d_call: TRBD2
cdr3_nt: TGCGCCAGCAGCCGACTTACTAGCGGGGGGGCCCGGCACAATGAGCAGTTCTTC
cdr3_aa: CASSRLTSGGARHNEQFF

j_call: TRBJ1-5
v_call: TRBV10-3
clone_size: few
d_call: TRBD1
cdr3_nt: TGTGCCATCAGTACAGGGGAATCGGGGCCCCAGCATTTT
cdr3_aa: CAISTGESGPQHF

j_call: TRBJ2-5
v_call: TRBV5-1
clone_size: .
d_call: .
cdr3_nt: TGCGCCAGCAGCTTGAGGACAGCCGGGGGAGAGACCCAGTACTTC
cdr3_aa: CASSLRTAGGETQYF

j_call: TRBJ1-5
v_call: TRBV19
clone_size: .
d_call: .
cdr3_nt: TGTGCCAGTAGTATATCGCGAGAAGGACGTCAGCCCCAGCATTTT
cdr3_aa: CASSISREGRQPQHF

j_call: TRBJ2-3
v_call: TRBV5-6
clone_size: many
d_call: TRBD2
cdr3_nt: TGTGCCAGCAGCTTGTGGCGGGGGGCTTTTAGCACAGATACGCAGTATTTT
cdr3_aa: CASSLWRGAFSTDTQYF

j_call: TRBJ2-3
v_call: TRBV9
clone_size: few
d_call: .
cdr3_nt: TGTGCCAGCAGCGTAGCTCCGACGGTCACAGATACGCAGTATTTT
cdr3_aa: CASSVAPTVTDTQYF

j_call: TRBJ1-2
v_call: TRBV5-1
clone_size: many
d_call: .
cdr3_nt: TGCGCCAGCAGCCCAGGGGCAATGTGGGATGGCTACACCTTC
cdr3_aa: CASSPGAMWDGYTF

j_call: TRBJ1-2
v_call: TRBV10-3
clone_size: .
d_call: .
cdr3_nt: TGTGCCATCAGTGTCGGACCTAACTATGGCTACACCTTC
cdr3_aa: CAISVGPNYGYTF

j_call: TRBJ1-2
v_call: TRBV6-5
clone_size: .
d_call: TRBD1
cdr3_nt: TGTGCCAGCAGTTACGCACCTCCGACAGGGGGCCATGGCTACACCTTC
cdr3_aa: CASSYAPPTGGHGYTF

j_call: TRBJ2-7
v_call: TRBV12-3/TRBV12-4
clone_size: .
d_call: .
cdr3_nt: TGTGCCAGCAGTGAGAGTCCGTTGGGTAAAAGATACTTC
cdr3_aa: CASSESPLGKRYF

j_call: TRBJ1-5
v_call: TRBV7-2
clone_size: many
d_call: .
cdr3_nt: TGTGCCAGCAGCTCCTCCTCCAATCAGCCCCAGCATTTT
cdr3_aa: CASSSSSNQPQHF

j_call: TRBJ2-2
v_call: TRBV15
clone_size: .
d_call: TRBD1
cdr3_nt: TGTGCCACCAGCACGGACAGGATGACCGGGGAGCTGTTTTTT
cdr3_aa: CATSTDRMTGELFF

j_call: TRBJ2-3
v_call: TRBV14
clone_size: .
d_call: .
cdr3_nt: TGTGCCAGCAGCTTTGACCGGCATACGCAGTATTTT
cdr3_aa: CASSFDRHTQYF

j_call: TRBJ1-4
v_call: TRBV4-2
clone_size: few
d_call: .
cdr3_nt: TGTGCCAGCAGCCAAGATAATCGGAAGAATAATGAAAAACTGTTTTTT
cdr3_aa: CASSQDNRKNNEKLFF

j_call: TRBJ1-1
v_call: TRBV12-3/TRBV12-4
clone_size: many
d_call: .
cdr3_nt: TGTGCCAGCAGTCCGGGGCAGACAGTGGGAGCTTTCTTT
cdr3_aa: CASSPGQTVGAFF

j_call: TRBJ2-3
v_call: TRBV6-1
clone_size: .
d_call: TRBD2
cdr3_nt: TGTGCCAGCACCCCTTTCCCGCGGGGGACAGATACGCAGTATTTT
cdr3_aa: CASTPFPRGTDTQYF

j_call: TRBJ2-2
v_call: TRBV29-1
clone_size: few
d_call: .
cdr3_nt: TGCAGCGTTGTTGGAAAGGCCGGGGAGCTGTTTTTT
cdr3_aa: CSVVGKAGELFF